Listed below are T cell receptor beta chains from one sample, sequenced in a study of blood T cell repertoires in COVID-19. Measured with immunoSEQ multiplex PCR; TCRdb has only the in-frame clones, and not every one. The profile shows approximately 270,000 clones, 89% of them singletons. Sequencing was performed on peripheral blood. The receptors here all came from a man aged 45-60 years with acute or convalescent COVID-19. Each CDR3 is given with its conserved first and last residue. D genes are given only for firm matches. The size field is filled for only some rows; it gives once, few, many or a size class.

TGCGCCAGCAGCTTGGAAGTAGCTTATGGCTACACCTTC	CASSLEVAYGYTF	.	.	TRBJ1-2	TRBV5-1
TGTGCCAGCAGTGAACTGTCTTCGGCCAAAAACATTCAGTACTTC	CASSELSSAKNIQYF	.	.	TRBJ2-4	TRBV27
TGTGCCTGGAGTTCCCAACAGGGGTATGGCTACACCTTC	CAWSSQQGYGYTF	TRBD1	.	TRBJ1-2	TRBV30
TGTGCTAGTGGTGTTGGGATACGGGACTTC	CASGVGIRDF	.	.	TRBJ1-2	TRBV12-5
TGCGCCAGCAGCTTAACACCGAATAGCAATCAGCCCCAGCATTTT	CASSLTPNSNQPQHF	.	.	TRBJ1-5	TRBV5-1
TGCGCCAGCGCCGGGAGTGGGGGCAATCAGCCCCAGCATTTT	CASAGSGGNQPQHF	.	once	TRBJ1-5	TRBV10-2
TGTGCCAGCAGTTTATCAGCTGGGTCTCGGGGGGGCGGTTGGGAGACCCAGTACTTC	CASSLSAGSRGGGWETQYF	TRBD2	once	TRBJ2-5	TRBV27
TGTGCCACCAGCACCCGCTTTGGGCTGAACAATCAGCCCCAGCATTTT	CATSTRFGLNNQPQHF	.	.	TRBJ1-5	TRBV15
TGTGCCAGCAGCCACCCAGCGGGGGCCCAAGAGACCCAGTACTTC	CASSHPAGAQETQYF	TRBD2	.	TRBJ2-5	TRBV14
TGTGCCAGCAGCTTACAACCCAGATTGAACACTGAAGCTTTCTTT	CASSLQPRLNTEAFF	.	.	TRBJ1-1	TRBV11-2
TGTGCCAACCTAGCAAGTGGCTACACCTTC	CANLASGYTF	.	.	TRBJ1-2	TRBV6-5
TGTGCCAGCAGCTTGGGACAGGGATTTGACTATGGCTACACCTTC	CASSLGQGFDYGYTF	TRBD1	.	TRBJ1-2	TRBV7-9
TGTGCCAGCAGTGAAGGCGGGGTTGCTGGAAACACCATATATTTT	CASSEGGVAGNTIYF	.	.	TRBJ1-3	TRBV25-1
TGTGCCAGTAGCCTGGACAGGCTGGAGACCCAGTACTTC	CASSLDRLETQYF	TRBD1	.	TRBJ2-5	TRBV19
TGTGCCAGCAGCCGACCATTGACAGGGGGCGGAGGCTACACCTTC	CASSRPLTGGGGYTF	TRBD1	.	TRBJ1-2	TRBV3-1/TRBV3-2
TGCGCCAGCAGCTGGTGGGGTAGCGGGGTTAAAGAGACCCAGTACTTC	CASSWWGSGVKETQYF	TRBD2	.	TRBJ2-5	TRBV5-1
TGCGCCAGCAGTGAGGGGGGGTTTGGCACTGAAGCTTTCTTT	CASSEGGFGTEAFF	.	.	TRBJ1-1	TRBV10-2
TGTGCCAGCAGTGAAGTACAGCATGAAAAACTGTTTTTT	CASSEVQHEKLFF	.	.	TRBJ1-4	TRBV6-1
TGTGCCAGCAGTGCAGCGGGGAGGGAGACCCAGTACTTC	CASSAAGRETQYF	TRBD2	.	TRBJ2-5	TRBV12-3/TRBV12-4
TGTGCCAGCAGCTTATTCCGGCGGGGAGGGCTTAATGAAAAACTGTTTTTT	CASSLFRRGGLNEKLFF	.	.	TRBJ1-4	TRBV7-6
TGTGCCAGCAGCTTGCAGGGGCCCTTCAATGAGCAGTTCTTC	CASSLQGPFNEQFF	.	few	TRBJ2-1	TRBV5-4
TGTGCCAGCAGCTTAACTGGCACCCCGAACACCGGGGAGCTGTTTTTT	CASSLTGTPNTGELFF	.	.	TRBJ2-2	TRBV7-3
TGTGCCAGCAGACCGGGACAGGGGGCGTTCAATGAGCAGTTCTTC	CASRPGQGAFNEQFF	TRBD1	.	TRBJ2-1	TRBV6-5
TGCAGCGTCCGGGACGAGACAGGGGGCGGAATTGGGGCCAACGTCCTGACTTTC	CSVRDETGGGIGANVLTF	TRBD1	.	TRBJ2-6	TRBV29-1
TGTGCCAGCAGTTACACGGGACAGGGAAGATCACCCCTCCACTTT	CASSYTGQGRSPLHF	TRBD1	.	TRBJ1-6	TRBV6-5
TGTGCCAGCAGCCAGGGATTCCCCTACAATGAGCAGTTCTTC	CASSQGFPYNEQFF	.	.	TRBJ2-1	TRBV7-3
TGCGCCAGCAGCCATAGAACAGGCCAAGAGACCCAGTACTTC	CASSHRTGQETQYF	.	.	TRBJ2-5	TRBV4-1
TGTGCCAGCGGAGAGACCCAGTACTTC	CASGETQYF	.	.	TRBJ2-5	TRBV19
TGTGCCAGCAGTGAAGGTGGCCTCCACCCGGCTTTCTTT	CASSEGGLHPAFF	.	.	TRBJ1-1	TRBV25-1
TGTGCCAGCGGACAGGGATACACAGATACGCAGTATTTT	CASGQGYTDTQYF	TRBD1	.	TRBJ2-3	TRBV11-2
TGTGCCAGCACCCGGACAGGGGCAGGCACTGAAGCTTTCTTT	CASTRTGAGTEAFF	TRBD1	.	TRBJ1-1	TRBV27
TGCGCCAGCAGCCAAGCCGGGACTAGCGGGTCCTACGAGCAGTACTTC	CASSQAGTSGSYEQYF	TRBD2	.	TRBJ2-7	TRBV4-1
TGTGCCACCATTTACAGGGAGTATGGCTACACCTTC	CATIYREYGYTF	.	.	TRBJ1-2	TRBV6-5
TGCGCCAGCAGCCAAGAACGGCAGGCCGGGGGGGAAGCTTTCTTT	CASSQERQAGGEAFF	.	.	TRBJ1-1	TRBV4-1
TGTGCCAGCGCCCGGGACTTGAGCTCCTACGAGCAGTACTTC	CASARDLSSYEQYF	.	few	TRBJ2-7	TRBV14
TGCGCCAGCAGCCCTCGGAGAGGGGGCGATTCACCCCTCCACTTT	CASSPRRGGDSPLHF	TRBD1	.	TRBJ1-6	TRBV5-1
TGTGCCAGCAGCCAAGAAAGGGGGCGACGCCTCTTC	CASSQERGRRLF	TRBD1	.	TRBJ1-2	TRBV3-1/TRBV3-2
TGTGCTAGTGGTTTAAATTGGGCACCGAACACTGAAGCTTTCTTT	CASGLNWAPNTEAFF	.	.	TRBJ1-1	TRBV12-5
TGTGCCAGCAGCCAAGATCAGGGGGCCTCTGGAAACACCATATATTTT	CASSQDQGASGNTIYF	TRBD1	.	TRBJ1-3	TRBV4-2
TGTGCCAGCGGGACTACCCCAGAGGAGACCCAGTACTTC	CASGTTPEETQYF	TRBD2	.	TRBJ2-5	TRBV3-1/TRBV3-2
TGTGCCAGCAGACCTACAGGGCCGCCTGAAGCTTTCTTT	CASRPTGPPEAFF	.	.	TRBJ1-1	TRBV6-5
TGTGCCAGCAGCTTGGGACAGAGTTACTATGGCTACACCTTC	CASSLGQSYYGYTF	TRBD1	.	TRBJ1-2	TRBV6-5
TGTGCCAGCAGCCAAGCGCGAAGTCGGGAGACCCAGTACTTC	CASSQARSRETQYF	.	.	TRBJ2-5	TRBV3-1/TRBV3-2
TGTGCCAGCAGCCCCAGCGTTGGTTTTTCACCCCTCCACTTT	CASSPSVGFSPLHF	.	.	TRBJ1-6	TRBV3-1/TRBV3-2
TGTGCCAGCAGCCCGGGAGGGATGGGACAGCCCCAGCATTTT	CASSPGGMGQPQHF	.	.	TRBJ1-5	TRBV7-6
TGTGCCAGCAGCCTCGGACAGGGGGGTATCCCCAATCAGCCCCAGCATTTT	CASSLGQGGIPNQPQHF	TRBD1	.	TRBJ1-5	TRBV6-8
TGTGCCTGGAGTAGGGACAGGGTCAATGAGCAGTTCTTC	CAWSRDRVNEQFF	TRBD1	few	TRBJ2-1	TRBV30
TGTGCCAGCAGCTTGGGGGTCGGGGGGAACACCGGGGAGCTGTTTTTT	CASSLGVGGNTGELFF	.	.	TRBJ2-2	TRBV5-4
TGTGCCAGCAGCTTTGGGACTAGCGCTATGGGGACAGATACGCAGTATTTT	CASSFGTSAMGTDTQYF	TRBD2	.	TRBJ2-3	TRBV7-6
TGCAGCGTCGGAACAGGGATGTTATACACCTTC	CSVGTGMLYTF	.	.	TRBJ1-2	TRBV29-1
TGTGCCAGCAGCCGGGACAGAGTTGACTATGGCTACACCTTC	CASSRDRVDYGYTF	TRBD1	.	TRBJ1-2	TRBV3-1/TRBV3-2
TGTGCCACCCGGTTTCAGGGGGCAGGAGATACGCAGTATTTT	CATRFQGAGDTQYF	TRBD1	.	TRBJ2-3	TRBV10-3
TGTGCCAGTGCTCGCCGACAGGGTATGAGTGCTGAAGCTTTCTTT	CASARRQGMSAEAFF	TRBD1	.	TRBJ1-1	TRBV19
TGTGCCAGCAGCCCCTACTTCATTCGGGGGGCCTACAATGAGCAGTTCTTC	CASSPYFIRGAYNEQFF	TRBD2	.	TRBJ2-1	TRBV3-1/TRBV3-2
TGTGCCAGCTCACTTGGACGCCAGGGTGGGACCCAGTACTTC	CASSLGRQGGTQYF	.	.	TRBJ2-5	TRBV18
TGTGCCAGCAGCGTGACAGGGAGAGATGTCACTGAAGCTTTCTTT	CASSVTGRDVTEAFF	TRBD1	.	TRBJ1-1	TRBV7-8
TGTGCCACCAGCTTAGCGGGGTTTAGGACAGATACGCAGTATTTT	CATSLAGFRTDTQYF	TRBD2	once	TRBJ2-3	TRBV15
TGTGCCAGCATACAGGGGAAGAGTACCGGGGAGCTGTTTTTT	CASIQGKSTGELFF	TRBD1	.	TRBJ2-2	TRBV6-5